The 20 T cell receptor beta chains below were found in one sample sequenced in a study of CD8 T cells in ankylosing spondylitis. TCRdb re-analysed the 5' RACE reads in MiXCR, keeping a single row per CDR3 protein. The table includes fewer than 250,000 distinct CDR3 sequences, roughly 32% detected once. Source material: blood, either unsorted or a sorted T cell fraction (not recorded which). These receptors were collected from a male donor with ankylosing spondylitis or in good health (not recorded which).

This clonotype was picked up a small number of times. The V and J genes are TRBV12-3 or TRBV12-4 and TRBJ2-4; 9 bases line up with TRBD1. The V gene end was trimmed by 1 base and the J gene end by 8 bases; junction bases not matched to a gene: 9. CDR3 size: 16 residues. CDR3 residues: CASSLGWGDRDDIQYF. CDR3 coding DNA: TGTGCCAGCAGTTTAGGGTGGGGGGACAGGGATGACATTCAGTACTTC.

The chain has TRBV12-3 or TRBV12-4 and TRBJ2-1, with D perhaps matching TRBD1 (5 bases). The CDR3 is 14 residues long. With 3 bases removed from V and 8 bases from J, the gap between germline ends came to 14 bases. CDR3 in DNA: TGTGCCAGCAGTTTGGGGCAGGGCAGGGATGAGCAGTTCTTC. It specifies CASSLGQGRDEQFF.

In its sample, this clonotype was seen a few times. The genes are TRBV7-9 and TRBJ1-2; 8 bases fit TRBD1. CDR3 length equals 15 residues. With 1 base clipped from V and 9 bases from J, the junction kept 10 bases outside the gene matches. CDR1 SEHNR and CDR2 FQNEAQ come from the germline V gene (reference sequence). As DNA, the CDR3 is TGTGCCAGCAGCTTAGAAAGGGACAGGATGTACCGCTACACCTTC. It yields the protein CASSLERDRMYRYTF.

DNA for the CDR3: TGCAGTGCCAGCACAGGGTCTCAGCCCCAGCATTTT. As protein: CSASTGSQPQHF. The chain couples TRBV20-1 to TRBJ1-5, with D perhaps TRBD1 (6 bases). Deletions cut 6 bases from V and 6 bases from J, with 12 bases between. Germline V gene sequence: CDR1 DFQATT, CDR2 SNEGSKA (reference sequence). This CDR3 has 12 amino acids.

The chain carries TRBV20-1 and TRBJ2-7, with 7 bases that match TRBD2. V trimming: 8 bases; J trimming: 2 bases; junction bases outside the gene matches: 12. The CDR3 contains 14 residues. Germline V gives CDR1 DFQATT, CDR2 SNEGSKA (reference sequence). As DNA, the CDR3 is TGCAGTACTATTGCAAGCGGGATCACCTACGAGCAGTACTTC. Translation gives CSTIASGITYEQYF.

This clonotype showed up just once. J is TRBJ1-1 and V is TRBV20-1; D is uncertain. The germline V gene has CDR1 DFQATT and CDR2 SNEGSKA (reference sequence). Trimming shortened V by 2 bases and J by 7 bases, and 11 bases separated the two germline ends. This CDR3 is 12 amino acids long. The CDR3 nucleotides are TGCAGTGCTAGACCCTCGGGATTTGAAGCTTTCTTT. Its protein product is CSARPSGFEAFF.

This clonotype showed up just a few times. The rearrangement uses TRBV12-3 or TRBV12-4 and TRBJ2-1; possible D gene TRBD2, 5 bases. CDR3 length: 13 amino acids. The ends were cut back, 3 bases at V and 12 bases at J, with 15 bases in the middle. This chain's CDR3 is CASSFGVGAPQFF. As DNA, the CDR3 is TGTGCCAGCAGTTTTGGAGTGGGAGCGCCGCAGTTCTTC.

This clonotype has a handful of counts. V gene TRBV12-3 or TRBV12-4 combines with J gene TRBJ2-1, with D hard to call. Trimming shortened V by 4 bases and J by 5 bases, and 9 bases separated the two germline ends. The CDR3 loop spans 13 amino acids. The CDR3 reads CASSSPVDNEQFF. Here the CDR3 DNA reads TGTGCCAGCAGTTCCCCTGTCGACAATGAGCAGTTCTTC.

The chain employs TRBV20-1 and TRBJ2-1; D call uncertain. The CDR3 runs to 11 residues. The ends were cut back, 6 bases at V and 7 bases at J, with 10 bases in the middle. Germline V gene lookup returns CDR1 DFQATT and CDR2 SNEGSKA (reference sequence). The CDR3 DNA is TGCAGTGCCCAAGGGTGGAATGAGCAGTTCTTC. As protein: CSAQGWNEQFF.

The CDR3 region is CSARAGRGEQYF. For the CDR3, the DNA is TGCAGTGCTAGAGCAGGGCGAGGAGAGCAGTACTTC. The chain has TRBV20-1 and TRBJ2-7, with D perhaps TRBD1 (5 bases). The ends were cut back, 1 base at V and 7 bases at J, with 11 bases in the middle. Germline CDR1 DFQATT, CDR2 SNEGSKA (reference sequence). The CDR3 length is 12 residues.

The chain joins TRBV20-1 to TRBJ2-7; D assignment may be TRBD1 or TRBD2 (5 bases each). Trimming stripped 7 bases from V and 1 base from J, with 14 bases between. CDR3 length: 13 amino acids. Per the germline V gene, CDR1 is DFQATT and CDR2 is SNEGSKA (reference sequence). DNA for the CDR3: TGCAGTGTTACCCGGGACGGATCCTACGAGCAGTACTTC. It yields the protein CSVTRDGSYEQYF.

The CDR3 coding sequence is TGTGCCAGCAGTGATTATGGCGGGGTAGGAGAGACCCAGTACTTC. Encoded protein: CASSDYGGVGETQYF. The chain recombines TRBV2 with TRBJ2-5; possible D gene TRBD2, 6 bases. The V end lost 3 bases, the J end lost 4 bases, and 15 bases lay between the germline ends. The V gene's germline CDR1 is SNHLY and CDR2 FYNNEI. The CDR3 runs 15 residues.

The J gene is TRBJ2-3, the V gene TRBV9; the D gene is possibly TRBD2 (6 bases). Deletions cut 2 bases from V and 4 bases from J, with 17 bases between. Germline V CDR1 and CDR2: SGDLS, YYNGEE. The CDR3 length is 16 residues. The CDR3 region has the DNA TGTGCCAGCAGCGTGGACTACCTTCGTGGCGCAGATACGCAGTATTTT. Protein product: CASSVDYLRGADTQYF.

This clonotype was seen more than once but under ten times. The rearrangement links TRBV20-1 to TRBJ2-6, with D perhaps TRBD1 (6 bases). Trimming cost V 4 bases and J 4 bases, with 17 bases left between them. The CDR3 totals 16 residues. Per the germline V gene, CDR1 is DFQATT and CDR2 is SNEGSKA (reference sequence). In nucleotides, the CDR3 is TGCAGTGCTATGGGGGCCTTCAAGGCCGGGGCCAACGTCCTGACTTTC. As protein: CSAMGAFKAGANVLTF.

The chain carries TRBV24-1 and TRBJ2-1; 9 nucleotides agree with TRBD2. The CDR3 sequence is 16 residues long. After removal of 6 bases from V and 4 bases from J, the junction contained 9 bases not matched to a gene. Germline CDR1 KGHDR, CDR2 SFDVKD. CDR3 sequence: CATSRPVSGGYNEQFF. CDR3 sequence (DNA): TGTGCCACCAGTCGTCCAGTTAGCGGGGGATACAATGAGCAGTTCTTC.

This clonotype was recorded at least ten times. The chain couples TRBV28 to TRBJ2-3, with 9 bases lining up with TRBD2. Trimming cost V 3 bases and J 3 bases; bases outside gene matches: 1. Germline V gene lookup returns CDR1 MDHEN and CDR2 SYDVKM. The CDR3 extends over 14 amino acids. The CDR3 DNA is TGTGCCAGCAGTTTCCTAGCGGGGACAGATACGCAGTATTTT. Translation gives CASSFLAGTDTQYF.

This clonotype was observed a handful of times. CDR3 loop: CASSPWGTSYEQYF. DNA for the CDR3: TGTGCCAGCAGTCCATGGGGAACTTCCTACGAGCAGTACTTC. V is TRBV25-1 and J is TRBJ2-7; D is uncertain. This CDR3 spans 14 amino acids. V was cut by 5 bases and J by 1 base, with 12 bases left in between. Germline CDR1 and CDR2: MGHDK and SYGVNS.

J is TRBJ2-3 and V is TRBV20-1; D is unclear. CDR3 length: 12 amino acids. Germline CDR1 is DFQATT and CDR2 is SNEGSKA (reference sequence). Deletions cut 5 bases from V and 10 bases from J, with 16 bases between. Here the CDR3 reads CSASIMGTAQYF. In DNA form, the CDR3 reads TGCAGTGCTTCAATTATGGGTACGGCGCAGTATTTT.

The chain links TRBV30 to TRBJ2-1; TRBD1 might be the D (5 bases). Germline V gene data show CDR1 as GTSNPN and CDR2 as SVGIG (reference sequence). This CDR3 contains 13 residues. With 3 bases removed from V and 6 bases from J, the gap between germline ends came to 12 bases. CDR3 protein: CAWSLDRPNEQFF. The CDR3 bases are TGTGCCTGGAGCCTCGACAGACCCAATGAGCAGTTCTTC.

This clonotype was recorded a few times. The V call is TRBV20-1, the J call TRBJ2-5, with D perhaps TRBD1 or TRBD2 (5 bases each). The ends were cut back, 0 bases at V and 0 bases at J, with 11 bases in the middle. Germline V CDR1 and CDR2: DFQATT, SNEGSKA (reference sequence). There are 15 residues in the CDR3. The CDR3 DNA follows: TGCAGTGCTAGAGACCTTCAGGGAGACCAAGAGACCCAGTACTTC. It yields the protein CSARDLQGDQETQYF.